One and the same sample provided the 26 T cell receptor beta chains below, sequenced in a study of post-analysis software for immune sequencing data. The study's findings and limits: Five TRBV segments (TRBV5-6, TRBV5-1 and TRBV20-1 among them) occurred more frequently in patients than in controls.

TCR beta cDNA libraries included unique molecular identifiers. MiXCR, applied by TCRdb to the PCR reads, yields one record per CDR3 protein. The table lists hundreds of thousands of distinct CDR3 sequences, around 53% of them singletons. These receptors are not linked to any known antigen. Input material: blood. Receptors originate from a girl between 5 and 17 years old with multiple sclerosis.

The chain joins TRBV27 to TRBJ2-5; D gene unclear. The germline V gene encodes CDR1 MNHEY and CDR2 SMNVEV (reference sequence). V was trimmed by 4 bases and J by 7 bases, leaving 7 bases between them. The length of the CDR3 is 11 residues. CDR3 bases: TGTGCCAGCAGTTCACTGGGGACCCAGTACTTC. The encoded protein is CASSSLGTQYF.

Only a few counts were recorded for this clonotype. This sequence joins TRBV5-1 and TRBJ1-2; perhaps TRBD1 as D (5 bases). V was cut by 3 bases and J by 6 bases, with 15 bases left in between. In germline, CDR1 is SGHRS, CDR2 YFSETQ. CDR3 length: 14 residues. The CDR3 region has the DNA TGCGCCAGCAGCTCCCAGGACAATTGGGATGGCTACACCTTC. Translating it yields CASSSQDNWDGYTF.

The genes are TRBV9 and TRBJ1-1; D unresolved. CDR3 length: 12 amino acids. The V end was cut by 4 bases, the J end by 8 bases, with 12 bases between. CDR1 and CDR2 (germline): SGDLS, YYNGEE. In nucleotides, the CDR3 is TGTGCCAGCAGCTGGGGATCGGGAGAAGCTTTCTTT. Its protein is CASSWGSGEAFF.

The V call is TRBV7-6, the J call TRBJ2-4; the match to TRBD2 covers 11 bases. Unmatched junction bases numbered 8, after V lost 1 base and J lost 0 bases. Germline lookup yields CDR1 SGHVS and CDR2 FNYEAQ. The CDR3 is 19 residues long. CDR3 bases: TGTGCCAGCAGCTTAGGAGGTAGCGGGAGGGCCGAAGCCAAAAACATTCAGTACTTC. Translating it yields CASSLGGSGRAEAKNIQYF.

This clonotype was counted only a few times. This CDR3 is CSAPTPGRTYF. DNA of the CDR3: TGCAGTGCTCCAACACCGGGACGAACGTACTTC. The chain combines TRBV20-1 with TRBJ2-7; either TRBD1 or TRBD2 may supply D (5 bases each). The CDR3 has 11 residues. Germline CDR1 DFQATT, CDR2 SNEGSKA (reference sequence). Between the trimmed V and J ends, which lost 5 bases and 12 bases, there was a span of 17 bases.

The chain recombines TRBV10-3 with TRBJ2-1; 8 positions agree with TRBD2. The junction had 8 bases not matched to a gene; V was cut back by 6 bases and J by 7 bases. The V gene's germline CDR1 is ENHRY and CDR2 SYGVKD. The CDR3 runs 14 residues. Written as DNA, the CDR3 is TGTGCCATCAGCCGAGCGGGAGTCGGTAATGAGCAGTTCTTC. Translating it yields CAISRAGVGNEQFF.

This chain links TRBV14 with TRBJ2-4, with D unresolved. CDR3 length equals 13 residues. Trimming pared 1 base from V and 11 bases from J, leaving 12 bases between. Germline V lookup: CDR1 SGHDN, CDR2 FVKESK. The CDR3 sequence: CASSQVPVSVQYF. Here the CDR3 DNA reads TGTGCCAGCAGCCAAGTCCCCGTATCCGTTCAGTACTTC.

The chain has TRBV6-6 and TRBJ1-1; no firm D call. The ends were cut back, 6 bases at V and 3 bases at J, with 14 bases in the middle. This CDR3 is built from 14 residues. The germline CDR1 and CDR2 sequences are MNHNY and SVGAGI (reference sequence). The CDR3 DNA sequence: TGTGCCAGCAGAAATGCAGGATCCGACACTGAAGCTTTCTTT. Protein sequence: CASRNAGSDTEAFF.

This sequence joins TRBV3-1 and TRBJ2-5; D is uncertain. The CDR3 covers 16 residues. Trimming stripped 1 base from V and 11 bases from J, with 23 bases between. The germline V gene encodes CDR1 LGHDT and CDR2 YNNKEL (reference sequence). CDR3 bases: TGTGCCAGCAGCCAAGCTGGGAAAGCCTCTTACAATGAGCAGTACTTC. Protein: CASSQAGKASYNEQYF.

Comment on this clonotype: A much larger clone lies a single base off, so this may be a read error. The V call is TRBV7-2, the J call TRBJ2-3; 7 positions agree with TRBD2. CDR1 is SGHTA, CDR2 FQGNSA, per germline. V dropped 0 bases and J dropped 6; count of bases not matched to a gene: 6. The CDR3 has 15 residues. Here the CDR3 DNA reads TGTGCCAGCAGCTTAGCCTCGACTAGCAGTGATACGCAGTATTTT. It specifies CASSLASTSSDTQYF.

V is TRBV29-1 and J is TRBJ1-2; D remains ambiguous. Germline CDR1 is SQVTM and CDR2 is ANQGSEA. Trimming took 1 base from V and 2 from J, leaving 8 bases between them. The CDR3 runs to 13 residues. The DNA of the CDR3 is TGCAGCGTTGAAGTACGGGAGAACTATGGCTACACCTTC. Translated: CSVEVRENYGYTF.

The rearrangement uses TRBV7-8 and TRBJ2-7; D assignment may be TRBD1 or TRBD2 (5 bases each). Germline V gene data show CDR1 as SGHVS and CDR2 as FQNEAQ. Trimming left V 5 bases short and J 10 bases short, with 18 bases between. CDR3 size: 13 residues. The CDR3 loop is CASSGPGTFGQYF. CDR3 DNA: TGTGCCAGCAGCGGCCCCGGGACCTTTGGACAGTACTTC.

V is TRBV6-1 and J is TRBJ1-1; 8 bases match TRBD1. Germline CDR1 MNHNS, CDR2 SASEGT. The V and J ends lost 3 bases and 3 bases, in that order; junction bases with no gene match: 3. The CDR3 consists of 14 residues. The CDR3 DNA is TGTGCCAGCAGTGATAACAGGGGGTACACTGAAGCTTTCTTT. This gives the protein CASSDNRGYTEAFF.

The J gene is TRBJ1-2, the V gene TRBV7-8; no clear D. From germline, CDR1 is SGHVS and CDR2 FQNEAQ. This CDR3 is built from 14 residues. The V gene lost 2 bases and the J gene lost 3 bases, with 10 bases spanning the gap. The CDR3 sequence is CASSLLTEYYGYTF. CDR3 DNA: TGTGCCAGCAGCTTACTAACAGAGTACTATGGCTACACCTTC.

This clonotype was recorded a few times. CDR3: CATSSVGRAAEAFF. CDR3 nucleotides: TGTGCCACCAGCAGTGTCGGCAGGGCGGCTGAAGCTTTCTTT. The J gene is TRBJ1-1, the V gene TRBV15; possibly TRBD1 for D (5 bases). The CDR3 is made up of 14 amino acids. V lost 3 bases, J lost 6 bases, and 14 bases lay in between. CDR1 is LNHNV and CDR2 is YYDKDF in the germline V gene (reference sequence).

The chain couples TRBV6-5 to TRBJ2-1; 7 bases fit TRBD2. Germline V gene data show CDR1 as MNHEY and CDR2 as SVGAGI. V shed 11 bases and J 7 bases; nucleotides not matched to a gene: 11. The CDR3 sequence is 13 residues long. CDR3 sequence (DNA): TGTGCCTGCGGGCCTAGCGGTATGAATGAGCAGTTCTTC. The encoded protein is CACGPSGMNEQFF.

CDR3 in DNA: TGTGCCAGCAGCCAACAGGGTAGCGGATCCTACGAGCAGTACTTC. Encoded protein: CASSQQGSGSYEQYF. This sequence joins TRBV7-2 and TRBJ2-7; D possibly matches TRBD1 or TRBD2 (6 bases each). The length of the CDR3 is 15 residues. CDR1 and CDR2 (germline): SGHTA, FQGNSA. V was cut by 5 bases and J by 1 base, with 15 bases left in between.

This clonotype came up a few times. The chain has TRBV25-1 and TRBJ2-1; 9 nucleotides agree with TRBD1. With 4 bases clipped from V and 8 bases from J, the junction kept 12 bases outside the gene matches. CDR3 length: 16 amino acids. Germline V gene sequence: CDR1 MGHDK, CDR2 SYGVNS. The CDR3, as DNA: TGTGCCAGCAGTGTTTTTCCGGGACAGGGTACCCATGAGCAGTTCTTC. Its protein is CASSVFPGQGTHEQFF.

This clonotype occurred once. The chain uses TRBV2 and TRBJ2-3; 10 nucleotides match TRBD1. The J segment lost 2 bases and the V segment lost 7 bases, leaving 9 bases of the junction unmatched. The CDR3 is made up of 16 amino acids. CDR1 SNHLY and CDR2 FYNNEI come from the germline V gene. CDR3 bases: TGTGCCAGCACAGCGCGGGACAGGGGTTCCACAGATACGCAGTATTTT. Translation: CASTARDRGSTDTQYF.

CDR3 amino acids: CSVRVQGLRETQYF. The CDR3 coding sequence is TGCAGCGTTAGAGTCCAGGGTCTAAGAGAGACCCAGTACTTC. The chain employs TRBV29-1 and TRBJ2-5; possible D gene TRBD1, 5 bases. This CDR3 is built from 14 residues. Germline CDR1 is SQVTM and CDR2 is ANQGSEA. V lost 5 bases and J lost 4, with 17 bases in between.

The CDR3 is CASSGGLAVQETQYF. The CDR3 nucleotides are TGTGCCAGCAGCGGGGGACTAGCGGTACAAGAGACCCAGTACTTC. The chain has TRBV9 and TRBJ2-5; TRBD2 matches 11 bases. This CDR3 is built from 15 residues. J was trimmed by 2 bases and V by 3 bases; bases with no gene match: 3. Germline V lookup: CDR1 SGDLS, CDR2 YYNGEE.

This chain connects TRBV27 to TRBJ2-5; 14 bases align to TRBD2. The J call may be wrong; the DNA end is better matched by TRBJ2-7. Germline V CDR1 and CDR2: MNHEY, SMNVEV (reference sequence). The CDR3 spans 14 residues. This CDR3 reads CASRSGLAGDEQYF. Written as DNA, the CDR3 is TGTGCCAGCAGATCGGGACTAGCGGGAGACGAGCAGTACTTC.

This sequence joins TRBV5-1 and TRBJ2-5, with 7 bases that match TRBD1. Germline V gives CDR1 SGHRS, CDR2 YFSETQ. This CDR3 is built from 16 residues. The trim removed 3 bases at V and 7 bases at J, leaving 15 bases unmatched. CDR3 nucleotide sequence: TGCGCCAGCAGCTCCTCCCGGGACAGAATACGAATGACCCAGTACTTC. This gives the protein CASSSSRDRIRMTQYF.

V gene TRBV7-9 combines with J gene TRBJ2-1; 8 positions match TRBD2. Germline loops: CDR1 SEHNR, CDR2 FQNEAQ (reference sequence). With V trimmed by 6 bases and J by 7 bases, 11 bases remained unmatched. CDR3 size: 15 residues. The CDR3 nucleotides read TGTGCCAGCAGTTCCTCCGGGAGGGCCTGGAATGAGCAGTTCTTC. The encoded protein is CASSSSGRAWNEQFF.

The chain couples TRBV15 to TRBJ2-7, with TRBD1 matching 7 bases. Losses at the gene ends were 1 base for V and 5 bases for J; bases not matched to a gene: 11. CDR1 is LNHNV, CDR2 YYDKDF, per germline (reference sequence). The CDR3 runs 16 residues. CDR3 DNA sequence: TGTGCCACCAGCAGAGGGATCAGGGGGTCTCGGAACGAGCAGTACTTC. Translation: CATSRGIRGSRNEQYF.

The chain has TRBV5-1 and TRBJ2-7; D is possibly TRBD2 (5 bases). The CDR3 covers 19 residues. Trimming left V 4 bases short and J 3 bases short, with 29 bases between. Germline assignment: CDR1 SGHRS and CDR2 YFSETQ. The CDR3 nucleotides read TGCGCCAGCAGCCCGGAGATGGCGGCTAATCGGGGATACTTCTACGAGCAGTACTTC. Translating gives CASSPEMAANRGYFYEQYF. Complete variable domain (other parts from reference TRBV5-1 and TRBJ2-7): KAGVTQTPRYLIKTRGQQVTLSCSPISGHRSVSWYQQTPGQGLQFLFEYFSETQRNKGNFPGRFSGRQFSNSRSEMNVSTLELGDSALYLCASSPEMAANRGYFYEQYFGPGTRLTVT.